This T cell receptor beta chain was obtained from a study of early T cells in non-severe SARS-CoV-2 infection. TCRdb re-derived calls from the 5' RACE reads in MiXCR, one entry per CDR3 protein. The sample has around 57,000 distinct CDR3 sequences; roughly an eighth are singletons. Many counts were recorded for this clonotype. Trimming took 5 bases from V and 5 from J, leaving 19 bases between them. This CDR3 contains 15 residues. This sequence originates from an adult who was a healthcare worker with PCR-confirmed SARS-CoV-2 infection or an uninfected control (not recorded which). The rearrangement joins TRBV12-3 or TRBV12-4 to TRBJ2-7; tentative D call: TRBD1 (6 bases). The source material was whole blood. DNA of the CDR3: TGTGCCAGCAGTGAATCCGGGACACCAAGGAACGAGCAGTACTTC. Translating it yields CASSESGTPRNEQYF.